Listed below are T cell receptor beta chains from one sample, sequenced in a study of identical twins. TCRdb recomputed calls from the 5' RACE reads with MiXCR, one row per CDR3 protein. The table lists 450,000 or so distinct CDR3 sequences, 13% to 15% of them singletons. These data were also reused for a study on yellow fever vaccine responses in identical twins.

Sequenced: CD4+ T cells sorted from blood. All receptors derive from a young woman in good health. The CDR3 runs from the conserved cysteine through the conserved F or W. The D gene is left open where the match is weak. Clone sizes are given selectively: once, few, many, or a class where the clone is expanded.

j_call: TRBJ2-1; d_call: TRBD2; v_call: TRBV5-6; clone_size: few; cdr3_aa: CASSLYETSGNEQFF; cdr3_nt: TGTGCCAGCAGCTTGTATGAGACTAGCGGTAATGAGCAGTTCTTC
j_call: TRBJ2-3; d_call: .; v_call: TRBV4-3; clone_size: many; cdr3_aa: CASSRELGRGTDTQYF; cdr3_nt: TGCGCCAGCAGCCGCGAGCTTGGACGAGGCACAGATACGCAGTATTTT
j_call: TRBJ1-1; d_call: TRBD1; v_call: TRBV20-1; clone_size: few; cdr3_aa: CSARSPTQGMNTEAFF; cdr3_nt: TGCAGTGCCCGAAGCCCGACACAGGGGATGAACACTGAAGCTTTCTTT
j_call: TRBJ1-6; d_call: .; v_call: TRBV29-1; clone_size: few; cdr3_aa: CSVGEGVGSPLHF; cdr3_nt: TGCAGCGTTGGGGAGGGGGTCGGTTCACCCCTCCACTTT
j_call: TRBJ2-5; d_call: TRBD2; v_call: TRBV24-1; clone_size: few; cdr3_aa: CATSDSGLAQGTQYF; cdr3_nt: TGTGCCACCAGTGACTCGGGACTAGCCCAGGGGACCCAGTACTTC
j_call: TRBJ1-5; d_call: .; v_call: TRBV11-2; clone_size: few; cdr3_aa: CASSLDRIPRGNQPQHF; cdr3_nt: TGTGCCAGCAGCTTAGATAGAATCCCGAGGGGCAATCAGCCCCAGCATTTT
j_call: TRBJ2-7; d_call: TRBD2; v_call: TRBV30; clone_size: .; cdr3_aa: CAWRLAGTYEQYF; cdr3_nt: TGTGCCTGGAGACTAGCGGGGACCTACGAGCAGTACTTC
j_call: TRBJ2-5; d_call: TRBD2; v_call: TRBV20-1; clone_size: few; cdr3_aa: CSAEEVAGGTQYF; cdr3_nt: TGCAGTGCGGAAGAGGTAGCGGGAGGGACCCAGTACTTC
j_call: TRBJ2-3; d_call: TRBD2; v_call: TRBV14; clone_size: few; cdr3_aa: CASSQGLAGGFRDTQYF; cdr3_nt: TGTGCCAGCAGCCAAGGGCTAGCGGGGGGCTTCCGGGATACGCAGTATTTT
j_call: TRBJ1-5; d_call: .; v_call: TRBV7-9; clone_size: many; cdr3_aa: CASSLVGARQPQHF; cdr3_nt: TGTGCCAGCAGCTTAGTGGGGGCACGCCAGCCCCAGCATTTT
j_call: TRBJ1-6; d_call: TRBD1; v_call: TRBV12-3/TRBV12-4; clone_size: many; cdr3_aa: CASSRGTDNSPLHF; cdr3_nt: TGTGCCAGCAGCCGAGGGACAGATAATTCACCCCTCCACTTT
j_call: TRBJ2-1; d_call: TRBD2; v_call: TRBV3-1; clone_size: few; cdr3_aa: CASSLGSSGRYNEQFF; cdr3_nt: TGTGCCAGCAGCCTCGGTAGTAGCGGGAGGTACAATGAGCAGTTCTTC
j_call: TRBJ2-1; d_call: TRBD2; v_call: TRBV27; clone_size: few; cdr3_aa: CASSYGLAGQNEQFF; cdr3_nt: TGTGCCAGCAGTTATGGACTAGCGGGTCAGAATGAGCAGTTCTTC
j_call: TRBJ2-3; d_call: .; v_call: TRBV20-1; clone_size: many; cdr3_aa: CSAGVGLRALGTDTQYF; cdr3_nt: TGCAGTGCTGGGGTGGGGTTAAGGGCCTTGGGCACAGATACGCAGTATTTT